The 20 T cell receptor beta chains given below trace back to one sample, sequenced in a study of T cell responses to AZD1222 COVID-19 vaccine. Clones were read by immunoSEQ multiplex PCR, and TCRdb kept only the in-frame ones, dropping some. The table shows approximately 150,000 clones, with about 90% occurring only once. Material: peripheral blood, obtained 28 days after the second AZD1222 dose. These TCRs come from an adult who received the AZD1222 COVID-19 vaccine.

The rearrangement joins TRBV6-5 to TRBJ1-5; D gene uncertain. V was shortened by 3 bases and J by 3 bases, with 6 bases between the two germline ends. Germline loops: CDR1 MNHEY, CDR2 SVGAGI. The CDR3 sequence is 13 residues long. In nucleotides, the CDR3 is TGTGCCAGCAGTTATAAGCCCAATCAGCCCCAGCATTTT. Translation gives CASSYKPNQPQHF.

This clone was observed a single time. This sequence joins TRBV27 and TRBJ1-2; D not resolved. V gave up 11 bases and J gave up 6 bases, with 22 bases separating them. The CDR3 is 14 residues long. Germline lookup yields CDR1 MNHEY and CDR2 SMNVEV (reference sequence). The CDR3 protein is CAVLSWNSKNGYTF. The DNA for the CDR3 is TGTGCCGTCCTCAGCTGGAACAGTAAAAATGGCTACACCTTC.

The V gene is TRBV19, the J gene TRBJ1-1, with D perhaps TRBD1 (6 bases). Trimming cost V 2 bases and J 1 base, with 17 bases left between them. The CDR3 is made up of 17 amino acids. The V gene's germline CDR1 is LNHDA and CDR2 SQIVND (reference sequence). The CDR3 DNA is TGTGCCAGTAGTATACGCAGGGGCGGAAATAGGAACACTGAAGCTTTCTTT. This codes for CASSIRRGGNRNTEAFF.

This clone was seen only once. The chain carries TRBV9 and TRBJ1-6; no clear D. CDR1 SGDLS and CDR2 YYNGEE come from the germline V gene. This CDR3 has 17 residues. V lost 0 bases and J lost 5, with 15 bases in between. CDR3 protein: CASSVAGGLVDNSPLHF. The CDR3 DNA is TGTGCCAGCAGCGTAGCAGGCGGGCTTGTGGATAATTCACCCCTCCACTTT.

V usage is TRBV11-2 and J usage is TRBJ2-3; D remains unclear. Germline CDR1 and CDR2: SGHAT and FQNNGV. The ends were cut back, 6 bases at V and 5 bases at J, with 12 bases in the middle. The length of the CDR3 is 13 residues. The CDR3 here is CASSRSLLDTQYF. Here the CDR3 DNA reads TGTGCCAGCAGTAGGTCCCTCCTAGATACGCAGTATTTT.

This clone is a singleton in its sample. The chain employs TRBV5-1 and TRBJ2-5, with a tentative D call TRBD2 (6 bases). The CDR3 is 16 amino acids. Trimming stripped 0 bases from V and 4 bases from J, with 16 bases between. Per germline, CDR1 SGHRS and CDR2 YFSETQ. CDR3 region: CASSLGGGIMGETQYF. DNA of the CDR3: TGCGCCAGCAGCTTGGGAGGCGGGATCATGGGAGAGACCCAGTACTTC. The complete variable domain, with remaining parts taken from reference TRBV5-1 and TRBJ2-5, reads KAGVTQTPRYLIKTRGQQVTLSCSPISGHRSVSWYQQTPGQGLQFLFEYFSETQRNKGNFPGRFSGRQFSNSRSEMNVSTLELGDSALYLCASSLGGGIMGETQYFGPGTRLLVL.

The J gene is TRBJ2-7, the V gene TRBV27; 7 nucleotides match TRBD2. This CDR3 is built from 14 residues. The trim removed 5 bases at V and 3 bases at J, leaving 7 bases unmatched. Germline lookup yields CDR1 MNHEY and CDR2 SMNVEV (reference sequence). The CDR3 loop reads CASSRGEAIYEQYF. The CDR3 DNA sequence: TGTGCCAGCAGTCGGGGGGAAGCGATCTACGAGCAGTACTTC.

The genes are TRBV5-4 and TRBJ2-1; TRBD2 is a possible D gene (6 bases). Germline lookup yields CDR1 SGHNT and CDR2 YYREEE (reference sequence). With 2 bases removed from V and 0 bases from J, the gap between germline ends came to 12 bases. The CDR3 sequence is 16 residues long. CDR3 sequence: CASSFDPGLSYNEQFF. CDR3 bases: TGTGCCAGCAGCTTTGACCCGGGACTCTCCTACAATGAGCAGTTCTTC.

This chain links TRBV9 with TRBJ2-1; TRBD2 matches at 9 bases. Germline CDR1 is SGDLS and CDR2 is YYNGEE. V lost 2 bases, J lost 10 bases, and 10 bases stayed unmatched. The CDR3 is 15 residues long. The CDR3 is CASSVSGSPSEEQFF. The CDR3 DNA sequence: TGTGCCAGCAGCGTTAGCGGGAGCCCCTCGGAGGAGCAGTTCTTC.

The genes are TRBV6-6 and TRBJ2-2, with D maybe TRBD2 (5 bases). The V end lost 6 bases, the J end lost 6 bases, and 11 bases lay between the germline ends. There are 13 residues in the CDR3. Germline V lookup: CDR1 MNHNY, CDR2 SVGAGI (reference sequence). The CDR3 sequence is CASSRGSPGELFF. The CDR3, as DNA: TGTGCCAGCAGCCGAGGGAGCCCCGGGGAGCTGTTTTTT.

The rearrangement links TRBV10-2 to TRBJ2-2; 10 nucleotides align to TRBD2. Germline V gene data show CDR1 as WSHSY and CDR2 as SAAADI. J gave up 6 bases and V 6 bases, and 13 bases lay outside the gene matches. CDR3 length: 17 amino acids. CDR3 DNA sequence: TGCGCCAGCAGCGCGGGGAGCGGGAGGGCCGGGGCCGGGGAGCTGTTTTTT. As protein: CASSAGSGRAGAGELFF.

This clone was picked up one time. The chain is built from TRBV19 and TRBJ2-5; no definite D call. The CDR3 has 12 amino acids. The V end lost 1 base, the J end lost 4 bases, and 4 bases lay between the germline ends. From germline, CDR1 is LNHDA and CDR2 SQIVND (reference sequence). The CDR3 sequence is CASSIAGETQYF. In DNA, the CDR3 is TGTGCCAGTAGTATAGCGGGAGAGACCCAGTACTTC.

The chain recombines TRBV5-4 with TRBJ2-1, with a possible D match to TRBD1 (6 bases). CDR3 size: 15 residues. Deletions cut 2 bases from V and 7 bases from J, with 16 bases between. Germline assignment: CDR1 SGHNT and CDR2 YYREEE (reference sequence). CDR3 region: CASSFQLGRGNEQFF. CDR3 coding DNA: TGTGCCAGCAGCTTCCAACTCGGCAGGGGTAATGAGCAGTTCTTC.

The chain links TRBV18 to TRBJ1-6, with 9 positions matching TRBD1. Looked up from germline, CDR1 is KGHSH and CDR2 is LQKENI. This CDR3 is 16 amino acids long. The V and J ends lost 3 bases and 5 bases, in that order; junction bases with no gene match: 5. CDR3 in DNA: TGTGCCAGCTCACCTGGACAGGGGTTGGATAATTCACCCCTCCACTTT. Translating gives CASSPGQGLDNSPLHF.

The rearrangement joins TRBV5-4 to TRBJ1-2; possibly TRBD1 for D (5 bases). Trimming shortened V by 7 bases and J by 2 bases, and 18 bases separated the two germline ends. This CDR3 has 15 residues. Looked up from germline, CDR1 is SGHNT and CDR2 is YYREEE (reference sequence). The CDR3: CASLLTPTANYGYTF. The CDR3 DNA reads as TGTGCCAGCCTTCTTACCCCGACAGCCAACTATGGCTACACCTTC.

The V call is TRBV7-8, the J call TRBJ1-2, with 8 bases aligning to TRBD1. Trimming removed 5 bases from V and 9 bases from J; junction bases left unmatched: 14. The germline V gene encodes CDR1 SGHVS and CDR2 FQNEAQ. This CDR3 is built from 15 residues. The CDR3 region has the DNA TGTGCCAGCAGCCCATTAACAGGGGGAGCAGGGAGCTACACCTTC. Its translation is CASSPLTGGAGSYTF.

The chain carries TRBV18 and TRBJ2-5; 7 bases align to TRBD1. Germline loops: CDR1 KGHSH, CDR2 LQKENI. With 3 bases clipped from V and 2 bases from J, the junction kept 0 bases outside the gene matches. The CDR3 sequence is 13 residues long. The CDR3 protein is CASSPGQQETQYF. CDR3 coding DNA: TGTGCCAGCTCACCGGGACAGCAAGAGACCCAGTACTTC.

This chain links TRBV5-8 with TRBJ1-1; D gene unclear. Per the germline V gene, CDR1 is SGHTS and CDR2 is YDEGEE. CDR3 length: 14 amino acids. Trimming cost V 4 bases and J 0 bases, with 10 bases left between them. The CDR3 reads CASSPWTVNTEAFF. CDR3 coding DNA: TGTGCCAGCAGCCCCTGGACGGTGAACACTGAAGCTTTCTTT.

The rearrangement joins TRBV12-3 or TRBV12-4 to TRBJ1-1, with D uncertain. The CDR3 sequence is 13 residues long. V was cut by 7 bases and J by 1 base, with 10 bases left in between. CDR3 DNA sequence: TGTGCCAGCATTACTCTGGGGAACACTGAAGCTTTCTTT. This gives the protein CASITLGNTEAFF.

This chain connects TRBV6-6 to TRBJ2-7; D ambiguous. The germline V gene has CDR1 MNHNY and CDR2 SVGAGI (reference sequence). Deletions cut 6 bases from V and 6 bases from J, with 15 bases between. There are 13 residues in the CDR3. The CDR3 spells CASRPSKKSEQYV. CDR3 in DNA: TGTGCCAGCAGACCCTCAAAAAAGAGCGAGCAGTACGTC.